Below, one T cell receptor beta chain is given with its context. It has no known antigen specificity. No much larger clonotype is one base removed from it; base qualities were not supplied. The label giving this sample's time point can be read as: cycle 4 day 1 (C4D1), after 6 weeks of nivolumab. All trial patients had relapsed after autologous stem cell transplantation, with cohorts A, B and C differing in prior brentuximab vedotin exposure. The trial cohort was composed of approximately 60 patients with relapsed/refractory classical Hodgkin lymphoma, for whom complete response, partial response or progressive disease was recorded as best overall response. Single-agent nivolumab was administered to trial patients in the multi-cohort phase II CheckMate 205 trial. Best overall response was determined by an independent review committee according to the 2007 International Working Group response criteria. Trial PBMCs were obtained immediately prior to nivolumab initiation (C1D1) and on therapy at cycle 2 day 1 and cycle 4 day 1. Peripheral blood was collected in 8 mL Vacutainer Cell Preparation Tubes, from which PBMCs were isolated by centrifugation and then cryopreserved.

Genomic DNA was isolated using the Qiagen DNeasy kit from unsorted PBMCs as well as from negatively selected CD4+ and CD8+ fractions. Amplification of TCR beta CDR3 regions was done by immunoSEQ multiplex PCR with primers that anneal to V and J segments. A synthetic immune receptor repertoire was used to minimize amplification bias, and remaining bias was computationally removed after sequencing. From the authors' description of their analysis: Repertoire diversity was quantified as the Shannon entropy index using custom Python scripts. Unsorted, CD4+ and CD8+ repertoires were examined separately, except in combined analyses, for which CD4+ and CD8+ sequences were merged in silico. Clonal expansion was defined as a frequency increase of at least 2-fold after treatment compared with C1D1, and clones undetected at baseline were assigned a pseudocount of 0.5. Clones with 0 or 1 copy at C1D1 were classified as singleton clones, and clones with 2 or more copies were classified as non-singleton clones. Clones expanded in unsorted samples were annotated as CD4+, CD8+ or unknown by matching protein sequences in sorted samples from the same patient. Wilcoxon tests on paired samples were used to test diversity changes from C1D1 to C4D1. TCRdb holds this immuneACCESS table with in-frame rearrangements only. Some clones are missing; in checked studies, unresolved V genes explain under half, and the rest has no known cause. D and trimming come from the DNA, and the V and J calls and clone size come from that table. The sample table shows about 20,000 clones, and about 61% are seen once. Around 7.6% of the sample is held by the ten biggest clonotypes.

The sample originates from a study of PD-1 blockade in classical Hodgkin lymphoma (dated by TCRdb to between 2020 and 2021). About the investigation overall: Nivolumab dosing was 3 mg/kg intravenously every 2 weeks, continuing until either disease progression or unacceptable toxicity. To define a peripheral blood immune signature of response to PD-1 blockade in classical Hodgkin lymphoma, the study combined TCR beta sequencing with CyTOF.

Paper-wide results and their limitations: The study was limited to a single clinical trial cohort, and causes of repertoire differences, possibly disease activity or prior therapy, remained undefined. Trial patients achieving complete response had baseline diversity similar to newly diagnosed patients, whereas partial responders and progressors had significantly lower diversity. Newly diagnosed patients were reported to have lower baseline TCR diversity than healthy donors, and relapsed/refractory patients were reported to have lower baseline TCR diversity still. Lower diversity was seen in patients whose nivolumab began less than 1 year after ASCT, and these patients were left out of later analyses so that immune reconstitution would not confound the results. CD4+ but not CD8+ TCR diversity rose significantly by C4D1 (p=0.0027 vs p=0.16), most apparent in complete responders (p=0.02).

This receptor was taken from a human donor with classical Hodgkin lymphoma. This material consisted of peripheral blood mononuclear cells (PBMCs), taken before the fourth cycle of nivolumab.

The CDR3 here reads CASSRLGAYNEQFF. In nucleotides, the sequence is TGTGCCAGCAGTAGACTGGGAGCCTACAATGAGCAGTTCTTC. Recombination linked TRBV27 to TRBJ2-1, with TRBD2 as a weak D call on 5 bases. Spanning cysteine to phenylalanine, the CDR3 consists of 14 amino acids. Only the CDR3 DNA stays, 42 bases, in frame from base 1. Reading the germline V gene (reference sequence) gives CDR1 MNHEY and CDR2 SMNVEV. V and J are truncated by 5 bases and 2 bases respectively, leaving an intervening sequence of 10 bases.